Listed below are T cell receptor beta chains from one sample, sequenced in a study of tumor and adjacent non-tumor tissue in lung cancer. TCRdb used MiXCR to reprocess the multiplex PCR reads, holding one entry per CDR3 protein. The sample lists roughly 93,000 distinct CDR3 sequences; just over 65% were seen once. Sequenced input: lung tumor tissue. The receptors shown here come from a man between 60 and 75 years old with non-small cell lung cancer. Both conserved end residues are part of each CDR3. Each record gives: J gene, clone size, V gene, D gene, CDR3 length, CDR3 protein, CDR3 DNA. D genes are given only for firm matches. Rows may omit the clone size; those that give it use once, few, many or a size class.

TRBJ2-1 - TRBV6-2/TRBV6-3 - 14 CASSAPGQGNEQFF TGTGCCAGCAGTGCCCCGGGACAAGGCAATGAGCAGTTCTTC
TRBJ2-1 - TRBV20-1 TRBD2 17 CSVIGSGLAGAYNEQLF TGCAGTGTTATTGGCTCCGGACTAGCGGGGGCTTACAATGAGCAGCTCTTC
TRBJ1-2 - TRBV20-1 - 14 CSTSPYRQFYSYTF TGCAGTACTTCACCCTACCGACAGTTCTATAGCTACACCTTC
TRBJ1-1 many TRBV6-1 - 15 CASSEIGLGGTEAFF TGTGCCAGCAGTGAAATAGGCCTCGGGGGCACTGAAGCTTTCTTT
TRBJ2-5 - TRBV5-1 TRBD1 13 CASRLGTGETQYF TGCGCCAGCAGATTGGGGACAGGAGAGACCCAGTACTTC
TRBJ2-7 many TRBV30 - 13 CAWTRTSSYEQYF TGTGCCTGGACGCGGACAAGCTCCTACGAGCAGTACTTC
TRBJ2-7 - TRBV5-4 - 14 CTSSEAGREGEQYF TGTACCAGCAGCGAGGCCGGGCGGGAAGGCGAGCAGTACTTT
TRBJ1-2 - TRBV5-6 TRBD1 16 CVSSRDRGTTSYGYTF TGTGTCAGCAGTCGGGACAGGGGTACAACAAGCTATGGCTACACCTTC
TRBJ1-1 many TRBV5-6 - 15 CASSFNRVGRTEAFF TGTGCCAGCAGCTTCAACCGGGTGGGGAGGACTGAAGCTTTCTTT
TRBJ2-1 medium-sized TRBV6-1 - 13 CASSASAYNEQFF TGTGCCAGCAGTGCCAGTGCCTACAATGAGCAGTTCTTC
TRBJ2-7 - TRBV12-3/TRBV12-4 TRBD2 17 CTSSQRRRTSGSYEQYF TGTACCAGCAGCCAAAGAAGACGAACTAGCGGTTCCTACGAGCAGTACTTC
TRBJ2-1 once TRBV5-1 TRBD2 15 CASILAGDTYNEQFF TGCGCCAGCATCTTAGCGGGGGATACCTACAATGAGCAGTTCTTC
TRBJ1-2 - TRBV10-3 - 14 CATAVDGSGYCYTF TGTGCCACCGCGGTGGATGGGAGCGGTTATTGCTACACCTTC
TRBJ2-3 - TRBV6-6 - 11 CASSHGDRQYF TGTGCCAGCAGCCATGGAGATAGGCAGTATTTT
TRBJ1-5 - TRBV20-1 - 18 CSARGTLLVGESNQPQHF TGCAGTGCTCGAGGGACCCTACTTGTCGGCGAGAGCAATCAGCCCCAGCATTTT